The source of this T cell receptor beta chain is a study of blood T cell repertoires in COVID-19. Study as a whole: PBMCs, B-cell-depleted T cells, or T cells provided the cDNA or gDNA that made up the material.

Germline CDR1 and CDR2: MDHEN and SYDVKM. V was clipped by 3 bases and J by 0 bases, with 12 bases between them. The CDR3 is 16 amino acids. This clone was found once. Produced via immunoSEQ multiplex PCR; TCRdb's table is partial and in-frame only. This table holds about 300,000 clones, 86% found once. Sequencing was done on a sample of peripheral blood. This sequence was found in a woman aged 50 to 60 with acute or convalescent COVID-19. The chain combines TRBV28 with TRBJ1-5; D possibly corresponds to TRBD1 (5 bases). This CDR3 is CASSFEQVLSNQPQHF. CDR3 nucleotide sequence: TGTGCCAGCAGTTTCGAACAGGTTCTTAGCAATCAGCCCCAGCATTTT.